Below, 4 T cell receptor beta chains from the same sample are listed, as sequenced in a study of cytomegalovirus exposure and HLA in healthy donors. Primers: 60 Vbeta forward and 13 Jbeta reverse. Profiling relied on immunoSEQ multiplex PCR, and the TCRdb table lists in-frame clones only, not all of them. The profile shows some 130,000 clones, roughly 80% of them singletons. Sequences were obtained from PBMCs. These receptors came from a woman in her thirties or forties in good health and CMV-seronegative.

This clone is a singleton in its sample. The chain is built from TRBV13 and TRBJ2-7; D may be TRBD1 (6 bases). The length of the CDR3 is 15 residues. Germline CDR1 is PRHDT and CDR2 is FYEKMQ (reference sequence). V was trimmed by 8 bases and J by 5 bases, leaving 22 bases between them. The CDR3 loop is CASSTLDSRGHEQYF. The CDR3 bases are TGTGCCAGCTCCACCCTGGACAGCAGGGGCCACGAGCAGTACTTC.

The chain combines TRBV5-6 with TRBJ1-4; tentatively, D is TRBD1 (6 bases). The CDR3 covers 16 residues. V was pared by 0 bases and J by 0 bases, with 9 bases between. Germline V lookup: CDR1 SGHDT, CDR2 YYEEEE. The CDR3 DNA is TGTGCCAGCAGCTTGGAACGGACAGCAACTAATGAAAAACTGTTTTTT. Its protein is CASSLERTATNEKLFF.

The chain recombines TRBV7-8 with TRBJ2-7; 8 bases align to TRBD1. Germline lookup yields CDR1 SGHVS and CDR2 FQNEAQ. The CDR3 totals 17 residues. V shed 1 base, J shed 3 bases, and the junction held 11 bases outside the gene matches. CDR3 nucleotide sequence: TGTGCCAGCAGCTTAGTGGTGCCCCCAGGGGGCTTCTACGAGCAGTACTTC. Translating gives CASSLVVPPGGFYEQYF.

The chain is built from TRBV16 and TRBJ1-3; D perhaps matches TRBD1 (5 bases). The CDR3 totals 15 residues. CDR1 is KGHSY, CDR2 FQNENV, per germline. The V end was cut by 1 base, the J end by 2 bases, with 9 bases between. In DNA form, the CDR3 reads TGTGCCAGCAGCCAATTTCGGGGGGCTGGAAACACCATATATTTT. This sequence encodes CASSQFRGAGNTIYF.